The following is a TCR beta chain sequence with its context. Antigen specificity is unknown. The CDR3 is 15 residues long. CDR1 is LNHDA, CDR2 SQIVND, per germline (reference sequence). V lost 2 bases, J lost 5 bases, and 8 bases stayed unmatched. As for time point: week 47, end of study. In every dose of vaccine, 300 ug of mutant IDH1 20-mer peptide was given alongside topical imiquimod. Every donor had a new WHO grade 3 or 4 astrocytoma that was IDH1-mutant, with loss of nuclear ATRX. Repertoires were generated with immunoSEQ multiplex PCR, while TCRdb's copy carries only in-frame clones and drops some. Counted here are roughly 43,000 clones, approximately 86% occurring once; the ten biggest clones make up around 19%. These data come from a study of a mutant IDH1 vaccine in newly diagnosed glioma.

The V gene is TRBV19, the J gene TRBJ1-1; 7 nucleotides agree with TRBD1. The sequence was obtained from a man younger than 35 with glioma. Some clones in this sample may be carry-over from other donors' samples. The material sequenced was PBMCs, taken from a glioma patient whose treatment included an IDH1 peptide vaccine. The CDR3 here is CASSIMGTGVTEAFF. The DNA of the CDR3 is TGTGCCAGTAGTATAATGGGAACAGGGGTTACTGAAGCTTTCTTT.